These 32 T cell receptor beta chains were all obtained from the same sample, sequenced in a study of regulatory T cells in long-lasting Graves disease. With iRepertoire HTBI primers and Arm-PCR of CDR3 regions, TCR beta libraries were built. TCRdb analysed the multiplex PCR reads with MiXCR anew, one entry per CDR3 protein. The sample records approximately 230,000 distinct CDR3 sequences, about 18% being singletons. The time point denotes: newly diagnosed GD, antithyroid drugs for less than 3 months. With RNA extracted from PBMCs as input, the TCR library was made. The material sequenced was peripheral blood mononuclear cells (PBMCs), taken at new diagnosis, from a patient treated with antithyroid drugs. These receptors originate from a female donor with Graves disease.

Regarding this clonotype: This likely stems from a read error, as it lies one base from a far larger clone. The gene calls are TRBV11-2 and TRBJ1-4, with D tentatively TRBD1 (6 bases). This CDR3 has 12 residues. Looked up from germline, CDR1 is SGHAT and CDR2 is FQNNGV. CDR3 region: CASSSDRKKLSF. In DNA form, the CDR3 reads TGTGCCAGCAGCTCCGACAGGAAAAAACTGTCTTTT.

In this sample, this clonotype turned up many times. J is TRBJ2-5 and V is TRBV12-3 or TRBV12-4, with 7 nucleotides matching TRBD2. After removal of 6 bases from V and 6 bases from J, the junction contained 10 bases not matched to a gene. The CDR3 loop spans 14 amino acids. CDR3 residues: CASSATSVLKTQYF. CDR3 nucleotides: TGTGCCAGCAGCGCCACTAGCGTCCTTAAGACCCAGTACTTC.

This clonotype was detected many times. The chain employs TRBV7-2 and TRBJ2-7; D remains ambiguous. The V end lost 5 bases, the J end lost 3 bases, and 8 bases lay between the germline ends. The CDR3 covers 12 residues. From germline, CDR1 is SGHTA and CDR2 FQGNSA. CDR3 DNA: TGTGCCAGCAGCCACACGAGCTACGAGCAGTACTTC. Protein product: CASSHTSYEQYF.

The V and J genes are TRBV7-9 and TRBJ2-7; 9 nucleotides align to TRBD1. V gave up 6 bases and J gave up 5 bases; unmatched junction bases: 11. The CDR3 has 15 residues. Germline V gives CDR1 SEHNR, CDR2 FQNEAQ (reference sequence). CDR3 region: CASRKRGDRAHEQYF. For the CDR3, the DNA is TGTGCCAGCAGGAAGAGGGGGGACAGGGCCCACGAGCAGTACTTC. The full variable domain, in which reference TRBV7-9 and TRBJ2-7 provide the parts outside the CDR3, is DTGVSQNPRHKITKRGQNVTFRCDPISEHNRLYWYRQTLGQGPEFLTYFQNEAQLEKSRLLSDRFSAERPKGSFSTLEIQRTEQGDSAMYLCASRKRGDRAHEQYFGPGTRLTVT.

Many counts were recorded for this clonotype. This chain uses TRBV15 with TRBJ1-1; D gene unclear. This CDR3 comprises 16 residues. V gave up 1 base and J gave up 0 bases, with 12 bases separating them. Germline CDR1 reads LNHNV; CDR2 reads YYDKDF (reference sequence). CDR3 in amino acids: CATSRGYRLMNTEAFF. The CDR3 region has the DNA TGTGCCACCAGCAGAGGGTATCGGTTAATGAACACTGAAGCTTTCTTT.

This clonotype was seen repeatedly, ten times or more. V gene TRBV30 combines with J gene TRBJ2-1; 12 nucleotides agree with TRBD2. The V and J ends lost 2 bases and 7 bases, in that order; junction bases with no gene match: 6. The CDR3 is 15 residues long. Germline V CDR1 and CDR2: GTSNPN, SVGIG (reference sequence). The CDR3 protein is CAWSLTSGRSNEQFF. The CDR3 DNA sequence: TGTGCCTGGAGTTTAACTAGCGGGAGGTCGAATGAGCAGTTCTTC.

This clonotype was observed at least ten times. The V call is TRBV30, the J call TRBJ2-1; 8 bases agree with TRBD1. The CDR3 runs to 12 residues. The V gene's germline CDR1 is GTSNPN and CDR2 SVGIG (reference sequence). Germline trimming cut 0 bases from V and 8 bases from J; bases unmatched to any gene: 0. The DNA for the CDR3 is TGTGCCTGGAGTGTACAGGGGGATGAGCAGTTCTTC. It codes for CAWSVQGDEQFF.

This clonotype was counted a few times. The chain employs TRBV4-3 and TRBJ1-4; TRBD1 is a possible D gene (6 bases). Germline lookup yields CDR1 LGHNA and CDR2 YSLEER. CDR3 size: 14 residues. Trimming took off 4 bases at V and 8 bases at J, with 14 bases between the two ends. CDR3 DNA: TGCGCCAGCAGCCCAGGGCGGGGGCGAGAAAAACTGTTTTTT. It encodes CASSPGRGREKLFF.

As for this clonotype: One end of the junction varies from germline; a read error may be responsible. This sequence joins TRBV20-1 and TRBJ2-1; 9 nucleotides match TRBD2. The CDR3 is made up of 13 amino acids. From germline, CDR1 is DFQATT and CDR2 SNEGSKA (reference sequence). The CDR3 here is CSARSSGRPEQFF. In nucleotides, the CDR3 is TGCAGCGCTAGGAGTAGCGGGAGACCTGAGCAGTTCTTC.

This clonotype was observed at least ten times. The V call is TRBV28, the J call TRBJ2-1; maybe TRBD1 (5 bases). Looked up from germline, CDR1 is MDHEN and CDR2 is SYDVKM. The CDR3 has 14 amino acids. V lost 4 bases, J lost 4 bases, and 11 bases lay in between. The chain's CDR3 is CASSSLRQYNEQFF. The DNA of the CDR3 is TGTGCCAGCAGTTCCCTCAGACAGTACAATGAGCAGTTCTTC.

This clonotype has a count of ten or more. The V call is TRBV7-8, the J call TRBJ2-7, with D unclear. V gave up 3 bases and J gave up 3 bases, with 12 bases separating them. CDR3 size: 14 residues. Per the germline V gene, CDR1 is SGHVS and CDR2 is FQNEAQ. DNA for the CDR3: TGTGCCAGCAGCTTGTTTCTCGTGGACTACGAGCAGTACTTC. Translating gives CASSLFLVDYEQYF.

There are a few counts of this clonotype. The chain employs TRBV4-2 and TRBJ2-7; 10 nucleotides line up with TRBD2. Trimming at V came to 4 bases and at J to 2 bases, leaving 20 bases not matched to a gene. Germline CDR1 reads LGHNA; CDR2 reads YNFKEQ. The CDR3 is made up of 20 amino acids. The DNA of the CDR3 is TGTGCCAGCAGCCCCTCCACCCGACTAGCGGGTCGAACACTAACCTACGAGCAGTACTTC. It specifies CASSPSTRLAGRTLTYEQYF.

In this sample, this clonotype turned up a few times. The CDR3 carries no conserved terminal phenylalanine or tryptophan, so it likely arises from a read error. The chain carries TRBV5-1 and TRBJ1-1; D call uncertain. V lost 0 bases and J lost 1, with 13 bases in between. Germline loops: CDR1 SGHRS, CDR2 YFSETQ. The CDR3 has 16 residues. The CDR3 here is CASSLVVGSENTEAFL. The CDR3 nucleotides read TGCGCCAGCAGCTTGGTAGTGGGGTCGGAGAACACTGAAGCTTTCCTT.

This clonotype was seen many times. The chain joins TRBV11-3 to TRBJ1-5; 8 bases align to TRBD1. With 5 bases clipped from V and 5 bases from J, the junction kept 2 bases outside the gene matches. The CDR3 is 13 residues long. The V gene's germline CDR1 is SGHNT and CDR2 YENEEA. CDR3 sequence reads: CASSQDRDQPQHF. Here the CDR3 DNA reads TGTGCCAGCAGCCAGGACAGGGATCAGCCCCAGCATTTT. The variable domain in full, completed from reference TRBV11-3 and TRBJ1-5, reads EAGVVQSPRYKIIEKKQPVAFWCNPISGHNTLYWYLQNLGQGPELLIRYENEEAVDDSQLPKDRFSAERLKGVDSTLKIQPAELGDSAVYLCASSQDRDQPQHFGDGTRLSIL.

This clonotype came up many times. The chain combines TRBV9 with TRBJ2-4, with TRBD2 matching over 13 bases. Germline values: CDR1 SGDLS, CDR2 YYNGEE. This CDR3 is 18 amino acids long. Trimming cost V 1 base and J 3 bases; bases outside gene matches: 7. CDR3: CASSVKLAGGPDKNIQYF. DNA of the CDR3: TGTGCCAGCAGCGTAAAACTAGCGGGAGGGCCCGACAAAAACATTCAGTACTTC.

This clonotype has at least ten counts. The CDR3 spells CASSDIPGGQFF. For the CDR3, the DNA is TGTGCCAGCAGCGACATACCGGGGGGGCAGTTCTTC. This chain connects TRBV2 to TRBJ2-1, with 7 bases aligning to TRBD2. Germline V gene data show CDR1 as SNHLY and CDR2 as FYNNEI. This CDR3 contains 12 residues. V dropped 6 bases and J dropped 12; count of bases not matched to a gene: 8.

In its sample, this clonotype was seen once. This rearrangement joins TRBV10-3 to TRBJ1-1, with a tentative D call TRBD1 (5 bases). The CDR3 has 13 amino acids. V was trimmed by 4 bases and J by 3 bases, leaving 9 bases between them. Per the germline V gene, CDR1 is ENHRY and CDR2 is SYGVKD. The chain's CDR3 is CAISGGLDTEAFF. For the CDR3, the DNA is TGTGCCATCAGTGGGGGGTTAGACACTGAAGCTTTCTTT.

This clonotype has more than one count but fewer than ten. The rearrangement joins TRBV19 to TRBJ1-5, with a tentative D call TRBD1 (5 bases). There are 17 residues in the CDR3. Germline assignment: CDR1 LNHDA and CDR2 SQIVND (reference sequence). Trimming removed 6 bases at V and 2 bases at J, with 20 bases between. This CDR3 is CASSPTRGGWGNQPQHF. In DNA, the CDR3 is TGTGCCAGTAGCCCCACACGGGGGGGTTGGGGCAATCAGCCCCAGCATTTT. The full variable domain, with the rest looked up from reference TRBV19 and TRBJ1-5, is DGGITQSPKYLFRKEGQNVTLSCEQNLNHDAMYWYRQDPGQGLRLIYYSQIVNDFQKGDIAEGYSVSREKKESFPLTVTSAQKNPTAFYLCASSPTRGGWGNQPQHFGDGTRLSIL.

This clonotype appeared many times. The V gene is TRBV11-1, the J gene TRBJ2-1; 8 nucleotides line up with TRBD1. J lost 7 bases, V lost 1 base, and 6 bases had no gene match. Looked up from germline, CDR1 is SGHAT and CDR2 is FQDESV (reference sequence). The CDR3 runs to 15 residues. The CDR3: CASSLGGQGRNEQFF. CDR3 DNA: TGTGCCAGCAGCTTAGGAGGACAGGGCAGAAATGAGCAGTTCTTC.

This clonotype was detected ten times or more. A read error may be the cause here, since a much bigger clone is one base away. V and J are TRBV3-1 and TRBJ1-5; D unclear. Trimming stripped 4 bases from V and 1 base from J, with 8 bases between. Germline V CDR1 and CDR2: LGHDT, YNNKEL (reference sequence). This CDR3 comprises 14 residues. The CDR3 nucleotides are TGTGCCAGCAGCCTTAGGTTGAGCAATCAGCCCCAGCATTTT. Its translation is CASSLRLSNQPQHF.

The gene calls are TRBV28 and TRBJ1-3; D ambiguous. The CDR3 has 13 amino acids. The V end was cut by 6 bases, the J end by 5 bases, with 11 bases between. CDR1 is MDHEN, CDR2 SYDVKM, per germline. CDR3 sequence reads: CASSLGGRNTIYF. Written as DNA, the CDR3 is TGTGCCAGCAGCCTCGGAGGAAGAAACACCATATATTTT. Full variable domain (missing parts from reference TRBV28 and TRBJ1-3): DVKVTQSSRYLVKRTGEKVFLECVQDMDHENMFWYRQDPGLGLRLIYFSYDVKMKEKGDIPEGYSVSREKKERFSLILESASTNQTSMYLCASSLGGRNTIYFGEGSWLTVV.

This clonotype was counted many times. V usage is TRBV29-1 and J usage is TRBJ2-3; no clear D. The CDR3 runs to 14 residues. Germline V gene data show CDR1 as SQVTM and CDR2 as ANQGSEA. Trimming shortened V by 0 bases and J by 2 bases, and 9 bases separated the two germline ends. The DNA of the CDR3 is TGCAGCGTTGAAGATTACAGCTACACAGATACGCAGTATTTT. Protein product: CSVEDYSYTDTQYF.

The V call is TRBV3-1, the J call TRBJ1-6, with TRBD1 matching over 8 bases. Germline CDR1 reads LGHDT; CDR2 reads YNNKEL (reference sequence). The ends lost 4 bases at V and 5 bases at J; junction bases unmatched: 7. This CDR3 contains 16 residues. The CDR3 region has the DNA TGTGCCAGCAGCCTTTATGGGACAGGCAATAATTCACCCCTCCACTTT. Its protein product is CASSLYGTGNNSPLHF. Filled out from reference TRBV3-1 and TRBJ1-6, the complete variable domain reads DTAVSQTPKYLVTQMGNDKSIKCEQNLGHDTMYWYKQDSKKFLKIMFSYNNKELIINETVPNRFSPKSPDKAHLNLHINSLELGDSAVYFCASSLYGTGNNSPLHFGNGTRLTVT.

This clonotype was seen ten or more times. The chain has TRBV10-2 and TRBJ1-2; D is perhaps TRBD1 (5 bases). Germline V gives CDR1 WSHSY, CDR2 SAAADI. The ends were cut back, 3 bases at V and 4 bases at J, with 15 bases in the middle. CDR3 length: 15 amino acids. CDR3 sequence reads: CASSDEGLPRYGYTF. The CDR3 DNA follows: TGCGCCAGCAGTGACGAGGGGCTGCCCCGCTATGGCTACACCTTC.

This clonotype was counted ten times or more. CDR3 sequence: CASSVAQGNEKLFF. CDR3 nucleotides: TGTGCCAGCAGCGTAGCTCAGGGTAATGAAAAACTGTTTTTT. The V and J genes are TRBV9 and TRBJ1-4, with a possible D match to TRBD1 (5 bases). The CDR3 extends over 14 amino acids. In germline, CDR1 is SGDLS, CDR2 YYNGEE. V lost 0 bases and J 4 bases, leaving 7 bases between the germline ends.

This clonotype was seen many times. The chain is built from TRBV28 and TRBJ2-5; 8 bases align to TRBD2. Germline trimming cut 7 bases from V and 0 bases from J; bases unmatched to any gene: 4. CDR1 is MDHEN, CDR2 SYDVKM, per germline. The CDR3 extends over 14 amino acids. CDR3: CASTKLADQETQYF. DNA for the CDR3: TGTGCCAGCACCAAACTAGCGGACCAAGAGACCCAGTACTTC.

This clonotype was observed at least ten times. The rearrangement links TRBV29-1 to TRBJ2-3; possible D gene TRBD2, 6 bases. Germline V gene data show CDR1 as SQVTM and CDR2 as ANQGSEA. CDR3 length: 14 amino acids. V was trimmed by 3 bases and J by 5 bases, leaving 15 bases between them. DNA of the CDR3: TGCAGCGTTGAGGGGGGTGCGGGTAGAGATACGCAGTATTTT. This codes for CSVEGGAGRDTQYF.

In the case of this clonotype: At one boundary the junction diverges from the germline segment, which might be a read error. The chain is built from TRBV5-6 and TRBJ2-1; maybe TRBD2 (5 bases). Germline CDR1 is SGHDT and CDR2 is YYEEEE. There are 15 residues in the CDR3. As DNA, the CDR3 is TGTGCCAGCAGCTTGCTCAGTCTAGGTCGGGATGAGCGGTTCTTC. As protein: CASSLLSLGRDERFF. The whole variable domain, remainder taken from reference TRBV5-6 and TRBJ2-1, is DAGVTQSPTHLIKTRGQQVTLRCSPKSGHDTVSWYQQALGQGPQFIFQYYEEEERQRGNFPDRFSGHQFPNYSSELNVNALLLGDSALYLCASSLLSLGRDERFFGPGTRLTVL.

In the case of this clonotype: It is likely a read error: a sequence one base away is far more abundant. The gene calls are TRBV11-2 and TRBJ2-7; TRBD1 agrees at 7 bases. CDR1 is SGHAT and CDR2 is FQNNGV in the germline V gene. The CDR3 consists of 15 residues. Trimming removed 8 bases from V and 1 base from J; junction bases left unmatched: 11. CDR3 amino acids: CASGSTGRNSYEQYF. DNA for the CDR3: TGTGCCAGCGGCTCGACAGGGAGAAATTCCTACGAGCAGTACTTC.

This clonotype was seen repeatedly, ten times or more. V is TRBV3-1 and J is TRBJ2-3, with D possibly TRBD1 on 5 matching bases. The CDR3 has 14 amino acids. Trimming took 8 bases from V and 4 from J, leaving 16 bases between them. Germline V lookup: CDR1 LGHDT, CDR2 YNNKEL (reference sequence). For the CDR3, the DNA is TGTGCCAGCTCATTTAGGGGTGGTGCAGATACGCAGTATTTT. Protein sequence: CASSFRGGADTQYF.

This clonotype has at least ten counts. CDR3 sequence: CASSRGPSGAYNEQFF. DNA of the CDR3: TGTGCCAGCAGTCGGGGTCCCAGCGGGGCCTACAATGAGCAGTTCTTC. The chain carries TRBV9 and TRBJ2-1; 7 bases line up with TRBD2. V lost 5 bases, J lost 2 bases, and 10 bases stayed unmatched. Germline CDR1 SGDLS, CDR2 YYNGEE. The CDR3 has 16 amino acids.

This clonotype was found many times. The chain uses TRBV19 and TRBJ2-3; tentatively, D is TRBD1 (7 bases). There are 15 residues in the CDR3. From germline, CDR1 is LNHDA and CDR2 SQIVND (reference sequence). Trimming shortened V by 9 bases and J by 0 bases, and 16 bases separated the two germline ends. In DNA, the CDR3 is TGTGCCAGCAGTTCCAGGGGGGCTAGCACAGATACGCAGTATTTT. Its translation is CASSSRGASTDTQYF.